This record concerns one T cell receptor beta chain sequence. As handled by the study authors: For nucleated cells, counts were estimated from reference gene primer amplification. Here immunoSEQ multiplex PCR was the method, and the copy in TCRdb shows in-frame clones only, minus some. The DNA was the basis for D and trimming; V, J and clone size are from that table. This sample has about 160,000 clones, with more than 80% found just once. Between the trimmed V and J ends, which lost 4 bases and 8 bases, there was a span of 12 bases. The length of the CDR3 is 12 residues. The germline V gene encodes CDR1 SGHRS and CDR2 YFSETQ. The record originates from a study of blood T cell repertoires in COVID-19. Background on the study: The United States, Italy and Spain provided the acute and convalescent COVID-19 samples. The analysed material was cDNA or gDNA that came from T cells, B-cell-depleted T cells, or PBMCs.

This sequence joins TRBV5-1 and TRBJ1-2, with TRBD1 as a possible D gene (5 bases). The sequenced sample consisted of peripheral blood. The clonotype comes from a man between 60 and 75 years old with acute or convalescent COVID-19. CDR3 in amino acids: CASSTDSYGYTF. CDR3 DNA sequence: TGCGCCAGCAGCACTGACAGTTACGGCTACACCTTC.